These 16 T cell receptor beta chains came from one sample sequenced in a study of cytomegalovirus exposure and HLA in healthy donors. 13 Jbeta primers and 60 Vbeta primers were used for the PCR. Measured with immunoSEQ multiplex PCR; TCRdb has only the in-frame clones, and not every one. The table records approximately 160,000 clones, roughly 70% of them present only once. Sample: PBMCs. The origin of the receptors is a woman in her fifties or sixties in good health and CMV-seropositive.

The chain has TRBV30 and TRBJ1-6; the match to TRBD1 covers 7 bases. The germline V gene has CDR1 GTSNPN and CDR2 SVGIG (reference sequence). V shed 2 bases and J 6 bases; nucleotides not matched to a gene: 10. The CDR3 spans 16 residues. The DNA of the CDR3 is TGTGCCTGGAGTCCGGGACAGTATCCTCCTAATTCACCCCTCCACTTT. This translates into CAWSPGQYPPNSPLHF.

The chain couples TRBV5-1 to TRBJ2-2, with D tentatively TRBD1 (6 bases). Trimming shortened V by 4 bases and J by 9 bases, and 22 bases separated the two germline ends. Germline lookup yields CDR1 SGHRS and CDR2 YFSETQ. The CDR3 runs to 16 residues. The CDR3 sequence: CASSTNRELARRELFF. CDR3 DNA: TGCGCCAGCAGCACCAACAGGGAACTGGCCCGAAGGGAGCTGTTTTTT. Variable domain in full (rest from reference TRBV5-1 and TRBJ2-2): KAGVTQTPRYLIKTRGQQVTLSCSPISGHRSVSWYQQTPGQGLQFLFEYFSETQRNKGNFPGRFSGRQFSNSRSEMNVSTLELGDSALYLCASSTNRELARRELFFGEGSRLTVL.

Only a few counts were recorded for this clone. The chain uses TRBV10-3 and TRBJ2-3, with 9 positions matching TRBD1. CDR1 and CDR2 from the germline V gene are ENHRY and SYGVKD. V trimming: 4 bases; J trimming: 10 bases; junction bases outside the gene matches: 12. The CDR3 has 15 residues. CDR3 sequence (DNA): TGTGCCATCAGTGGGACCCCAATTGGGACAGGGTCGCAGTATTTT. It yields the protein CAISGTPIGTGSQYF.

CDR3 nucleotides: TGTGCCAGCAGCTTAGCGGACGCAGGGTCCACTGAAGCTTTCTTT. This gives the protein CASSLADAGSTEAFF. The chain recombines TRBV7-6 with TRBJ1-1; the D gene is possibly TRBD1 (5 bases). V dropped 0 bases and J dropped 4 bases, with 12 bases sitting between them. The CDR3 runs 15 residues. The germline CDR1 and CDR2 sequences are SGHVS and FNYEAQ.

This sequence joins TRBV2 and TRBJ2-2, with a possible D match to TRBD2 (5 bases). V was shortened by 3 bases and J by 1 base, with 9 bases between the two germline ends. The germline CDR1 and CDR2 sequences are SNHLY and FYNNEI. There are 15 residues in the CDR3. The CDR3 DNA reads TGTGCCAGCAGTGAGCAGCGGATGAACACCGGGGAGCTGTTTTTT. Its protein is CASSEQRMNTGELFF.

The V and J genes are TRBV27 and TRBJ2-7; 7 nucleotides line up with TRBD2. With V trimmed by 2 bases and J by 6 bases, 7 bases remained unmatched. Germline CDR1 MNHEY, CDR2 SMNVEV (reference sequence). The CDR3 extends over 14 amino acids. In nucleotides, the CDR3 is TGTGCCAGCAGTTTAGATGGGAGGGTATCCGAGCAGTACTTC. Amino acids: CASSLDGRVSEQYF.

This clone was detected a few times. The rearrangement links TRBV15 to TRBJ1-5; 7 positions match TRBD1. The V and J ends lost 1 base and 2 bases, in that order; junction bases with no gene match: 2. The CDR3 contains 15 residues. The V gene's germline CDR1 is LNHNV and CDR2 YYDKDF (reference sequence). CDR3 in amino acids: CATSRGQGGNQPQHF. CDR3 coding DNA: TGTGCCACCAGCAGAGGACAGGGTGGCAATCAGCCCCAGCATTTT.

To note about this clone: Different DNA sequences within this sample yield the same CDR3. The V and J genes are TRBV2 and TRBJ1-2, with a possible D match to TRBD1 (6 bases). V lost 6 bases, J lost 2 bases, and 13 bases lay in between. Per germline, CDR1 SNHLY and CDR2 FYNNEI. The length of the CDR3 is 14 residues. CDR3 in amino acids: CASRRQAANYGYTF. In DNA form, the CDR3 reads TGTGCCAGCAGACGACAGGCAGCCAACTATGGCTACACCTTC.

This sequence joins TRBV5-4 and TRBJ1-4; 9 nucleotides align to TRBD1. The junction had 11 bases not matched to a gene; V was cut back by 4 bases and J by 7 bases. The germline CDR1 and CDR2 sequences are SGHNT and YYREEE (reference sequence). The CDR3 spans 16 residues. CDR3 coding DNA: TGTGCCAGCAGCGTGAAGGGACAGGGTGGCCGTGAAAAACTGTTTTTT. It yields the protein CASSVKGQGGREKLFF.

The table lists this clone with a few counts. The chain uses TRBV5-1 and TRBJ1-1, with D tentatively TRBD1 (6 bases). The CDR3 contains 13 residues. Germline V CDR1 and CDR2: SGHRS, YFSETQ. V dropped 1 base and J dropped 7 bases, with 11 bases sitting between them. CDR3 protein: CASSLIGQSEAFF. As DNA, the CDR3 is TGCGCCAGCAGCTTGATCGGACAGAGTGAAGCTTTCTTT. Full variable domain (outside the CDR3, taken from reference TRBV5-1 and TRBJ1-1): KAGVTQTPRYLIKTRGQQVTLSCSPISGHRSVSWYQQTPGQGLQFLFEYFSETQRNKGNFPGRFSGRQFSNSRSEMNVSTLELGDSALYLCASSLIGQSEAFFGQGTRLTVV.

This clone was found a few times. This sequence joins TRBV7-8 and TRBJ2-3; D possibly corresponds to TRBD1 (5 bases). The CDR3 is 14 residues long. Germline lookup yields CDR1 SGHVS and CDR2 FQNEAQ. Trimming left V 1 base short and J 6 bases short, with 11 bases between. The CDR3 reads CASSLEAGLDTQYF. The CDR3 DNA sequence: TGTGCCAGCAGCTTAGAGGCAGGGCTGGATACGCAGTATTTT.

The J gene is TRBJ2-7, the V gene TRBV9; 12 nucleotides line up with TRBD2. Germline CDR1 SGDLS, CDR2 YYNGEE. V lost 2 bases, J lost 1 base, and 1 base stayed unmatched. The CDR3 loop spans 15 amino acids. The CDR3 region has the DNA TGTGCCAGCAGCGTGGGGACTAGCGGGTCCTACGAGCAGTACTTC. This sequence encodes CASSVGTSGSYEQYF.

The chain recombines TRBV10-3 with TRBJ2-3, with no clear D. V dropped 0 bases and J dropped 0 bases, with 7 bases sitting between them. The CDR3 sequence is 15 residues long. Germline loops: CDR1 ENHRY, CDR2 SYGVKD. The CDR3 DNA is TGTGCCATCAGTGAGTCATCTACTAGCACAGATACGCAGTATTTT. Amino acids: CAISESSTSTDTQYF.

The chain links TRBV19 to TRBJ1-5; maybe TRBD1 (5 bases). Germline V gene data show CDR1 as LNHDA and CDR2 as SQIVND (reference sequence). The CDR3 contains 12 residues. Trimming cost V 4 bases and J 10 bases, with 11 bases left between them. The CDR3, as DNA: TGTGCCAGTAGTACAGGGCCCAGCCCCCAGCATTTT. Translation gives CASSTGPSPQHF.

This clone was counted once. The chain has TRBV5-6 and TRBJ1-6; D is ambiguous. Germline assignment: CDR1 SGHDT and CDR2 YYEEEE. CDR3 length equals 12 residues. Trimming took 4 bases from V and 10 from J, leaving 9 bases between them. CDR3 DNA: TGTGCCAGCAGCCCAGGAATCTCACCCCTCCACTTT. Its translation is CASSPGISPLHF.

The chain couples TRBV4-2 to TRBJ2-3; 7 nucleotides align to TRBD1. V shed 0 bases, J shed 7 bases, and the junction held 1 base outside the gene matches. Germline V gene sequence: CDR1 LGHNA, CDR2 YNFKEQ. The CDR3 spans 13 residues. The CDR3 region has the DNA TGTGCCAGCAGCCAAGACAGGGGGAATACGCAGTATTTT. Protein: CASSQDRGNTQYF.